One sample yielded the 16 T cell receptor beta chains listed below, sequenced in a study of T cells after yellow fever vaccination. A single record per CDR3 protein comes from TCRdb applying MiXCR to the 5' RACE reads. The sample shows some 320,000 distinct CDR3 sequences, 8.7% of them seen only once. This specimen was PBMCs, taken on the day of the first yellow fever vaccination. These receptors all come from a man in his late teens or twenties who received the YFV17D yellow fever vaccine.

This clonotype was seen a few times. CDR3 in amino acids: CASSQDLGTGGGGNTIYF. CDR3 sequence (DNA): TGCGCCAGCAGCCAAGATCTTGGGACAGGGGGTGGTGGAAACACCATATATTTT. V gene TRBV4-3 combines with J gene TRBJ1-3; TRBD1 matches at 11 bases. The CDR3 spans 18 residues. Germline loops: CDR1 LGHNA, CDR2 YSLEER. Losses at the gene ends were 0 bases for V and 3 bases for J; bases not matched to a gene: 7.

The chain couples TRBV3-1 to TRBJ1-6, with D tentatively TRBD1 (5 bases). CDR1 LGHDT and CDR2 YNNKEL come from the germline V gene (reference sequence). There are 15 residues in the CDR3. V lost 0 bases, J lost 6 bases, and 9 bases lay in between. The CDR3: CASSQERGCNSPLHF. In DNA form, the CDR3 reads TGTGCCAGCAGCCAAGAGCGGGGGTGTAATTCACCCCTCCACTTT.

This clonotype was detected a few times. V gene TRBV4-3 combines with J gene TRBJ1-2; D not resolved. The ends were cut back, 7 bases at V and 0 bases at J, with 15 bases in the middle. The CDR3 spans 15 residues. From germline, CDR1 is LGHNA and CDR2 YSLEER. The CDR3 reads CASKVELVANYGYTF. Here the CDR3 DNA reads TGCGCCAGCAAGGTGGAGTTGGTGGCTAACTATGGCTACACCTTC.

The chain has TRBV12-3 or TRBV12-4 and TRBJ2-4, with 7 bases fitting TRBD2. CDR3 length equals 14 residues. V gave up 6 bases and J gave up 3 bases; unmatched junction bases: 5. CDR3 DNA: TGTGCCAGCAGGGGAGGGGTCGGCAAAAACATTCAGTACTTC. Amino acids: CASRGGVGKNIQYF.

This clonotype was detected a few times. The CDR3 nucleotides read TGTGCCAGCAGTTTGGGCCAAGGGGAGCTGTTTTTT. Residues: CASSLGQGELFF. V is TRBV12-3 or TRBV12-4 and J is TRBJ2-2; D unclear. This CDR3 has 12 amino acids. The ends were cut back, 3 bases at V and 8 bases at J, with 7 bases in the middle.

The sample holds many counts of this clonotype. V and J are TRBV4-2 and TRBJ2-3, with TRBD2 matching 9 bases. CDR1 and CDR2 from the germline V gene are LGHNA and YNFKEQ. The CDR3 loop spans 15 amino acids. V trimming: 5 bases; J trimming: 2 bases; junction bases outside the gene matches: 5. CDR3: CASSLSGGPTDTQYF. The CDR3 region has the DNA TGTGCCAGCAGCTTAAGCGGGGGGCCCACAGATACGCAGTATTTT.

This clonotype came up a few times. The chain recombines TRBV20-1 with TRBJ2-3; D is possibly TRBD1 or TRBD2 (5 bases each). The CDR3 is 14 amino acids. V was cut by 7 bases and J by 7 bases, with 21 bases left in between. CDR1 is DFQATT and CDR2 is SNEGSKA in the germline V gene (reference sequence). The chain's CDR3 is CSVTQAGLDNTQYF. For the CDR3, the DNA is TGCAGTGTCACCCAGGCGGGCCTGGACAATACGCAGTATTTT.

In its sample, this clonotype was seen many times. This chain joins TRBV20-1 and TRBJ2-7; D gene ambiguous. The CDR3 length is 13 residues. Trimming took 0 bases from V and 2 from J, leaving 8 bases between them. Germline-derived CDR1 and CDR2 are DFQATT and SNEGSKA (reference sequence). The CDR3 region is CSARDRHTYEQYF. In nucleotides, the CDR3 is TGCAGTGCTAGAGACAGGCATACCTACGAGCAGTACTTC.

This clonotype was counted between two and nine times. The chain employs TRBV7-2 and TRBJ2-4; D might be TRBD1 (6 bases). This CDR3 region has 16 residues. Germline V gives CDR1 SGHTA, CDR2 FQGNSA. Deletions cut 2 bases from V and 1 base from J, with 12 bases between. The CDR3 spells CASSLHRESAKNIQYF. The DNA of the CDR3 is TGTGCCAGCAGCTTACACAGGGAGTCGGCCAAAAACATTCAGTACTTC.

J is TRBJ2-7 and V is TRBV7-9; D perhaps matches TRBD1 (6 bases). V was shortened by 5 bases and J by 3 bases, with 14 bases between the two germline ends. The CDR3 is 14 residues long. Germline assignment: CDR1 SEHNR and CDR2 FQNEAQ (reference sequence). The chain's CDR3 is CASSTSGQSYEQYV. The CDR3 coding sequence is TGTGCCAGCAGCACCTCCGGACAGAGCTACGAGCAGTACGTC.

This rearrangement joins TRBV7-8 to TRBJ2-3, with D perhaps being TRBD1 or TRBD2 (5 bases each). The V end lost 5 bases, the J end lost 1 base, and 10 bases lay between the germline ends. The CDR3 sequence is 14 residues long. From germline, CDR1 is SGHVS and CDR2 FQNEAQ. The CDR3 bases are TGTGCCAGCAGCCATCTGGGGGGCACAGATACGCAGTATTTT. It codes for CASSHLGGTDTQYF.

This clonotype occurred a few times. The CDR3 loop reads CASSTSGFSNQPQHF. The DNA for the CDR3 is TGTGCCAGCAGCACGTCGGGGTTTAGCAATCAGCCCCAGCATTTT. The rearrangement uses TRBV6-2 or TRBV6-3 and TRBJ1-5, with D unresolved. In germline, CDR1 is MNHEY, CDR2 SVGEGT. The V gene lost 6 bases and the J gene lost 0 bases, with 12 bases spanning the gap. The CDR3 has 15 residues.

This sequence joins TRBV5-5 and TRBJ2-1; D gene unclear. V lost 0 bases to trimming and J lost 7 bases, with 11 bases between them. Germline assignment: CDR1 SGHKS and CDR2 YYEKEE (reference sequence). The CDR3 is made up of 14 amino acids. The DNA of the CDR3 is TGTGCCAGCAGCTTGGACTCCCTCAGGAATGAGCAGTTCTTC. Its protein is CASSLDSLRNEQFF.

As to this clonotype: A much larger clonotype is one base distant, so this may be a read error. The V call is TRBV12-3 or TRBV12-4, the J call TRBJ2-5, with 7 bases matching TRBD1. The junction had 7 bases not matched to a gene; V was cut back by 7 bases and J by 5 bases. The CDR3 is 13 residues long. CDR3 residues: CASNTGVEETQYF. The CDR3 nucleotides are TGTGCCAGCAATACAGGGGTGGAGGAGACCCAGTACTTC.

A few counts support this clonotype. V and J are TRBV10-1 and TRBJ2-3, with 9 positions matching TRBD2. V shed 6 bases and J 5 bases; nucleotides not matched to a gene: 9. The CDR3 covers 15 residues. Germline values: CDR1 WNHNN, CDR2 SYGVQD (reference sequence). The CDR3 loop reads CASSAGTSRGDTQYF. As DNA, the CDR3 is TGCGCCAGCAGCGCCGGGACTAGCAGGGGAGATACGCAGTATTTT.

The chain links TRBV14 to TRBJ1-4; 8 positions match TRBD1. CDR3 length equals 13 residues. The V gene's germline CDR1 is SGHDN and CDR2 FVKESK. V lost 5 bases to trimming and J lost 14 bases; unmatched junction nucleotides: 10. As DNA, the CDR3 is TGTGCCAGCAGCAGATCGACAGGGGATTTCCTGTTTTTT. It translates to CASSRSTGDFLFF.